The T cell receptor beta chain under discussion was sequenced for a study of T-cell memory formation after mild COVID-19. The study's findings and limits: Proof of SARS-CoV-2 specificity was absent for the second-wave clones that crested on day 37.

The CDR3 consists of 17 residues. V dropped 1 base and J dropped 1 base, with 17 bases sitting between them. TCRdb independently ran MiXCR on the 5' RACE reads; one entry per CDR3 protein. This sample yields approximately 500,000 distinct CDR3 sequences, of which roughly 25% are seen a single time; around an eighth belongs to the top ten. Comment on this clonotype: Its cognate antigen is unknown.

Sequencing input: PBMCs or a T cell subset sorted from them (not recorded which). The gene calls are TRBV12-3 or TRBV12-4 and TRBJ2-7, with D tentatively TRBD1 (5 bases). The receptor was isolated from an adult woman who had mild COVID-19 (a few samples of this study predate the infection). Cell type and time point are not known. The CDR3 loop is CASSLGAVGRASYEQYF. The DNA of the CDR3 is TGTGCCAGCAGTTTAGGGGCGGTCGGCAGGGCATCCTACGAGCAGTACTTC.